This T cell receptor (beta chain) originates from a study of blood T cell repertoires in COVID-19. Study-level information: Specimens from acute and convalescent COVID-19 originated in the United States, Italy and Spain.

V shed 4 bases and J 3 bases; nucleotides not matched to a gene: 2. Germline V gene lookup returns CDR1 SGHDT and CDR2 YYEEEE. This CDR3 is 15 amino acids long. Original handling: It was from reference gene primer amplification that nucleated cell counts were estimated. The data were produced by immunoSEQ multiplex PCR, yet TCRdb's version contains in-frame clones alone and is incomplete. V and J calls and clone size are those listed in that table; D and trimming were worked out from the DNA. The table has roughly 90,000 clones, over 80% seen once; the top ten hold roughly a third. This clone has more than one count but fewer than ten.

The sample consisted of peripheral blood. This TCR derives from a woman aged 80 or older with active or convalescent COVID-19. The rearrangement links TRBV5-6 to TRBJ2-3, with TRBD2 identical over 13 bases. The DNA of the CDR3 is TGTGCCAGCAGCCCGGGACTAGCGGGAACAGATACGCAGTATTTT. Residues: CASSPGLAGTDTQYF.